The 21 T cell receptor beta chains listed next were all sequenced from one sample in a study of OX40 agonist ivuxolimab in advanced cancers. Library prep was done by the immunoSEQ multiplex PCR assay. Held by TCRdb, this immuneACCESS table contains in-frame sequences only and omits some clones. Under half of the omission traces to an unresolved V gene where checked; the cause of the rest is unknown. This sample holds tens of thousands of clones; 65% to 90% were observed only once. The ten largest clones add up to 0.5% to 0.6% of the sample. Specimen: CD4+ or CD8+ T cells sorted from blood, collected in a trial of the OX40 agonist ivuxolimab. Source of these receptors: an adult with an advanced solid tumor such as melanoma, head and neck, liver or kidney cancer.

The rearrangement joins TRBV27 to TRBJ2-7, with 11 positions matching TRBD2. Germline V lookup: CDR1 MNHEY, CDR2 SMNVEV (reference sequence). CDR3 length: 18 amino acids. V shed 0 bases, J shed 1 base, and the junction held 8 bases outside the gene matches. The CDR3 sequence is CASSLSPLGTSGSYEQYF. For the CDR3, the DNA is TGTGCCAGCAGTTTATCCCCCCTAGGGACTAGCGGTTCCTACGAGCAGTACTTC.

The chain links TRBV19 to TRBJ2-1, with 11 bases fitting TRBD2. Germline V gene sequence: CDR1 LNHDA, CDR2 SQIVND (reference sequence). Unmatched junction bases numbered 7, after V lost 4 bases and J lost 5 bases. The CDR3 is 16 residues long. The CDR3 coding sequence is TGTGCCAGTAGTAGGTGGAGTAGCGGGAGGGACAATGAGCAGTTCTTC. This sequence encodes CASSRWSSGRDNEQFF. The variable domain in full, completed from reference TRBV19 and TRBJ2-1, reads DGGITQSPKYLFRKEGQNVTLSCEQNLNHDAMYWYRQDPGQGLRLIYYSQIVNDFQKGDIAEGYSVSREKKESFPLTVTSAQKNPTAFYLCASSRWSSGRDNEQFFGPGTRLTVL.

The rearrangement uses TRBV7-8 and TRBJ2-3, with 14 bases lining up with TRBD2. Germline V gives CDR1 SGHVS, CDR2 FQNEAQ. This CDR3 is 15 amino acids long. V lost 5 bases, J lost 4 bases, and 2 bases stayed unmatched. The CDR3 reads CASSGTSGSSDTQYF. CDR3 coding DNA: TGTGCCAGCAGCGGGACTAGCGGGAGTTCAGATACGCAGTATTTT.

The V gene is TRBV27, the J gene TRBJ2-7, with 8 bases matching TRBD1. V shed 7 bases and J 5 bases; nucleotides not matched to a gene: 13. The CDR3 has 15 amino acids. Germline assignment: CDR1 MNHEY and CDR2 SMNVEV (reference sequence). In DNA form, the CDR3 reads TGTGCCAGCAAGGCCGGGTGGACAGGGAAAAACGAGCAGTACTTC. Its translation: CASKAGWTGKNEQYF.

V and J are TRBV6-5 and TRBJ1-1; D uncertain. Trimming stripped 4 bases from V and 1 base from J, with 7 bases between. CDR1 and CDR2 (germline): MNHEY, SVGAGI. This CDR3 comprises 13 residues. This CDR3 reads CASSFLRNTEAFF. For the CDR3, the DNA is TGTGCCAGCAGTTTTTTGCGGAACACTGAAGCTTTCTTT.

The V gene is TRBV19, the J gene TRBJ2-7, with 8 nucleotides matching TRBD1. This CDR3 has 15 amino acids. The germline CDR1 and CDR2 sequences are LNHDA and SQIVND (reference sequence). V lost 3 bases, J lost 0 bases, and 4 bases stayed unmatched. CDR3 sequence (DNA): TGTGCCAGTAGTATCGGGACAGGTTACTCCTACGAGCAGTACTTC. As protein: CASSIGTGYSYEQYF.

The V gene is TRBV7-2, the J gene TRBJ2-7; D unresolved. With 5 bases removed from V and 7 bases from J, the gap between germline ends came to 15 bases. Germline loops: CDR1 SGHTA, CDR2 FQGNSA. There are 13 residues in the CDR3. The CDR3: CASSVDPMGEQYF. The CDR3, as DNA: TGTGCCAGCAGCGTCGACCCCATGGGAGAGCAGTACTTC.

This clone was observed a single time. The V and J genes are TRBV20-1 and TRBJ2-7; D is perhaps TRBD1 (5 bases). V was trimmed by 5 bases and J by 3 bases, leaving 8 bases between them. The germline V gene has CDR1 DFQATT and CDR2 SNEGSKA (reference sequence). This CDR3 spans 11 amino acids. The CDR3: CSALDNYEQYF. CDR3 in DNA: TGCAGTGCTTTGGACAACTACGAGCAGTACTTC.

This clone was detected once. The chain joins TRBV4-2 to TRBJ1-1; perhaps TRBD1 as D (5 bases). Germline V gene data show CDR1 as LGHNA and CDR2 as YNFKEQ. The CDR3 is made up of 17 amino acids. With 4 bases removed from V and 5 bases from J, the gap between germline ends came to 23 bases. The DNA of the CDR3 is TGTGCCAGCAGCCTCCGACAACAGCCCAGGGTAGAAACTGAAGCTTTCTTT. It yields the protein CASSLRQQPRVETEAFF.

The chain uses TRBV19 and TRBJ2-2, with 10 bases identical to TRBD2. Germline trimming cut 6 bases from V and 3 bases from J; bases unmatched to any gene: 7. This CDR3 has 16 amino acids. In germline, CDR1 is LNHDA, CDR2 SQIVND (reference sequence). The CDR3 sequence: CASSSLAGADTGELFF. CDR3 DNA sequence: TGTGCCAGTAGCTCTCTAGCGGGAGCGGACACCGGGGAGCTGTTTTTT.

CDR3 protein: CASSEQGRGYTF. The CDR3 DNA reads TGTGCCAGCAGTGAACAGGGAAGGGGCTACACCTTC. J is TRBJ1-2 and V is TRBV6-1; D might be TRBD1 (5 bases). Germline lookup yields CDR1 MNHNS and CDR2 SASEGT. The V end was cut by 2 bases, the J end by 8 bases, with 9 bases between. The CDR3 has 12 residues.

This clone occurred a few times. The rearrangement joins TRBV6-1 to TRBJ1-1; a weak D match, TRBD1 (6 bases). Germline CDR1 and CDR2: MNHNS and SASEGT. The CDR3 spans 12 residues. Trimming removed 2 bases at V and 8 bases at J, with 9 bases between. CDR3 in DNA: TGTGCCAGCAGTGAACGCGACAGGGAAGCTTTCTTT. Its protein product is CASSERDREAFF.

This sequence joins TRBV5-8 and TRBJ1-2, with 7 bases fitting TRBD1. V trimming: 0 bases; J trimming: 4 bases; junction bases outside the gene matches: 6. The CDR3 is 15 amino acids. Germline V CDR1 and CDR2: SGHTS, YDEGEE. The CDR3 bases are TGTGCCAGCAGCTTGGGGGGACAGTTTCCCTATGGCTACACCTTC. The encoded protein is CASSLGGQFPYGYTF.

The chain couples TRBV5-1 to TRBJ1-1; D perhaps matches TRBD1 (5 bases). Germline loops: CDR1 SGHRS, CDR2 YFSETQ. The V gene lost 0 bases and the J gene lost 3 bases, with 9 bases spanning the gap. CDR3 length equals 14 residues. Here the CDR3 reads CASSLAATDTEAFF. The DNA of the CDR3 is TGCGCCAGCAGCTTGGCCGCGACAGACACTGAAGCTTTCTTT.

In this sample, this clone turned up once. CDR3 coding DNA: TGTGCCAGCAGTGAATTTGAGACCCAGTACTTC. This codes for CASSEFETQYF. The V call is TRBV2, the J call TRBJ2-5; D gene uncertain. CDR1 and CDR2 (germline): SNHLY, FYNNEI. Trimming removed 2 bases at V and 5 bases at J, with 3 bases between. This CDR3 is 11 amino acids long.

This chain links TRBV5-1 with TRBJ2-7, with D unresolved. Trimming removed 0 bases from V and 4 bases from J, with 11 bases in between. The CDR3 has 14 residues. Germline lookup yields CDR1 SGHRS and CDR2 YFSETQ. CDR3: CASSLVGGEYEQYF. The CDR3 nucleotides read TGCGCCAGCAGCTTGGTCGGTGGCGAGTACGAGCAGTACTTC.

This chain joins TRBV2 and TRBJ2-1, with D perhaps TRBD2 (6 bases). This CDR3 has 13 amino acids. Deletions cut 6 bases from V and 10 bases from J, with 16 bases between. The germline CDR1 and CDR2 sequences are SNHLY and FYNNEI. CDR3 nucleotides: TGTGCCAGCAGCTCGACTAGATCAAGGGAGCAGTTCTTC. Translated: CASSSTRSREQFF.

This CDR3 is CASSSGQGTGELFF. CDR3 sequence (DNA): TGTGCCAGCAGCTCGGGACAGGGGACCGGGGAGCTGTTTTTT. The chain combines TRBV5-4 with TRBJ2-2; 10 bases line up with TRBD1. CDR1 and CDR2 from the germline V gene are SGHNT and YYREEE (reference sequence). This CDR3 spans 14 amino acids. Unmatched junction bases numbered 1, after V lost 3 bases and J lost 5 bases.

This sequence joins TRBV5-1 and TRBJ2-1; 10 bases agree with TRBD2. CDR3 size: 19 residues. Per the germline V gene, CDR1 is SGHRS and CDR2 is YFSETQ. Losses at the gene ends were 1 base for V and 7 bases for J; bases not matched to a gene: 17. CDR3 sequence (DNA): TGCGCCAGCAGCTTGTTAGGGGGTATTAGCGGGAGGATTGGGAATGAGCAGTTCTTC. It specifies CASSLLGGISGRIGNEQFF.

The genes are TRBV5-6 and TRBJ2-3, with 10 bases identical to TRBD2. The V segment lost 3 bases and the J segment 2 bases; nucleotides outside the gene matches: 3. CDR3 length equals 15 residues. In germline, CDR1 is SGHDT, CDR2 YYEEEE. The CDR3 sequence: CASSWTSGHTDTQYF. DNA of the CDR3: TGTGCCAGCAGCTGGACTAGCGGTCACACAGATACGCAGTATTTT.

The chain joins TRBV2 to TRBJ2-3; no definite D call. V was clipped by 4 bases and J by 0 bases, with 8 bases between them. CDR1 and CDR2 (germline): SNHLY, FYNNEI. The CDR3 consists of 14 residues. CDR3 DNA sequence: TGTGCCAGCAGTGTAGTTACTAGCACAGATACGCAGTATTTT. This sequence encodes CASSVVTSTDTQYF.